This T cell receptor (beta chain) was observed in a study of shared clonotypes between healthy human individuals. Clones were sequenced by immunoSEQ multiplex PCR, and TCRdb holds only the in-frame ones, with some missing. The sample shows 530,000 or so clones, about 80% of them seen only once. Trimming removed 5 bases from V and 7 bases from J; junction bases left unmatched: 5. The length of the CDR3 is 15 residues. CDR1 is SGHTA and CDR2 is FQGNSA in the germline V gene. The sequence was collected from a woman aged 40 to 49 in good health. Some clones in this sample may be carry-over from other donors' samples. Input material: PBMCs. The rearrangement links TRBV7-2 to TRBJ2-3; TRBD2 matches 14 bases. CDR3 nucleotides: TGTGCCAGCAGCCCCGGGACTAGCGGGAGTTATACGCAGTATTTT. Translating gives CASSPGTSGSYTQYF.